This T cell receptor (beta chain) is from a study of T cells after yellow fever vaccination. TCRdb processed the 5' RACE reads anew with MiXCR; each CDR3 protein has one entry. The sample includes fewer than 85,000 distinct CDR3 sequences, over 7.5% seen only once; the top ten take 41%. The table lists this clonotype with many counts. This TCR was recovered from a man aged 30 to 39 who received the YFV17D yellow fever vaccine. The source was CD8+ T cells sorted from PBMCs, collected on the day of the yellow fever booster vaccination.

Here the CDR3 DNA reads TGTGCCATCCTAGCGGGAGGAGCAGATGAGCAGTTCTTC. Translating gives CAILAGGADEQFF. The chain has TRBV2 and TRBJ2-1; 11 nucleotides agree with TRBD2. There are 13 residues in the CDR3. The V gene end was trimmed by 10 bases and the J gene end by 8 bases; junction bases not matched to a gene: 7. In germline, CDR1 is SNHLY, CDR2 FYNNEI.